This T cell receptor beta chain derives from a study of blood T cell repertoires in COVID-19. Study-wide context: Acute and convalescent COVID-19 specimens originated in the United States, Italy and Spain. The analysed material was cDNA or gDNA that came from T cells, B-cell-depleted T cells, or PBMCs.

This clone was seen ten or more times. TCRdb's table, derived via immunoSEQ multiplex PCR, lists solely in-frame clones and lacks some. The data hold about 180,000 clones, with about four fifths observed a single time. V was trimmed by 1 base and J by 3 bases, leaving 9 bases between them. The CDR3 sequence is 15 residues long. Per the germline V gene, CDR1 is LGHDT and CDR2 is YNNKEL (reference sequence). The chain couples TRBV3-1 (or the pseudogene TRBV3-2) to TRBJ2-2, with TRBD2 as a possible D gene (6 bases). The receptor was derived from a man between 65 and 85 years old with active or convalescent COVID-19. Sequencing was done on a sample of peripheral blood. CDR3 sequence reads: CASSQGRGDTGELFF. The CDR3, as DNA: TGTGCCAGCAGCCAAGGGCGGGGAGACACCGGGGAGCTGTTTTTT.